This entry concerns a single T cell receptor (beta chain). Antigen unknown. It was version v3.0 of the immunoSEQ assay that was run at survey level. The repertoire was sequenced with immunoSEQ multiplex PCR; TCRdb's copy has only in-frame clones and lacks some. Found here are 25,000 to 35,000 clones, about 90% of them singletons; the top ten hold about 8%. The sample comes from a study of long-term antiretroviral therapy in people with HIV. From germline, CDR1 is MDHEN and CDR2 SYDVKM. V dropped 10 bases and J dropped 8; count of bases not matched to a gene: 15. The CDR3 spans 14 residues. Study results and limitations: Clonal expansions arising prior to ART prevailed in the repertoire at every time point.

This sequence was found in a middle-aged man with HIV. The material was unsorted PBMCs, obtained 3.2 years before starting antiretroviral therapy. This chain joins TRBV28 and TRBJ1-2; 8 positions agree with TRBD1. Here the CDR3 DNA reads TGTGCCACCACGGACAGGGTATACGAAGAAGGCTACACCTTC. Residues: CATTDRVYEEGYTF.